Shown below are 13 T cell receptor beta chains from a single sample sequenced in a study of cytomegalovirus exposure and HLA in healthy donors. The protocol was immunoSEQ multiplex PCR, while the TCRdb copy is restricted to in-frame clones and leaves out a portion. The sample records 100,000 to 150,000 clones, about nine tenths being singletons. Specimen: PBMCs. These receptors came from a woman between 18 and 30 years old in good health and CMV-seronegative.

The chain couples TRBV18 to TRBJ1-1, with unresolved D. Trimming shortened V by 6 bases and J by 1 base, and 9 bases separated the two germline ends. The CDR3 length is 13 residues. Germline lookup yields CDR1 KGHSH and CDR2 LQKENI. The CDR3 DNA reads TGTGCCAGCTCCGCCGGAGGGAACACTGAAGCTTTCTTT. Protein: CASSAGGNTEAFF.

The J gene is TRBJ2-1, the V gene TRBV5-1; no clear D. Germline loops: CDR1 SGHRS, CDR2 YFSETQ. The CDR3 extends over 14 amino acids. Trimming removed 0 bases at V and 5 bases at J, with 9 bases between. The CDR3 DNA reads TGCGCCAGCAGCTTGGGAGGTCTTAACAATGAGCAGTTCTTC. Protein product: CASSLGGLNNEQFF.

The chain uses TRBV4-1 and TRBJ2-2; 10 bases fit TRBD1. J gave up 0 bases and V 3 bases, and 1 base lay outside the gene matches. CDR3 length: 16 residues. Germline CDR1 reads MGHRA; CDR2 reads YSYEKL. This CDR3 is CASSHGQGANTGELFF. CDR3 DNA: TGCGCCAGCAGCCACGGACAGGGGGCGAACACCGGGGAGCTGTTTTTT.

V usage is TRBV5-5 and J usage is TRBJ2-5; 10 bases agree with TRBD2. Germline assignment: CDR1 SGHKS and CDR2 YYEKEE (reference sequence). The ends lost 2 bases at V and 3 bases at J; junction bases unmatched: 1. CDR3 length: 14 amino acids. CDR3 sequence reads: CASSFGLAEETQYF. CDR3 sequence (DNA): TGTGCCAGCAGCTTCGGACTAGCGGAAGAGACCCAGTACTTC.

The V and J genes are TRBV5-6 and TRBJ1-5, with 8 bases that match TRBD1. Per the germline V gene, CDR1 is SGHDT and CDR2 is YYEEEE. V lost 2 bases, J lost 6 bases, and 4 bases stayed unmatched. The CDR3 length is 14 residues. DNA for the CDR3: TGTGCCAGCAGCTTCGGACAGGGCTCTCAGCCCCAGCATTTT. As protein: CASSFGQGSQPQHF.

The chain joins TRBV5-1 to TRBJ2-3; perhaps TRBD2 as D (6 bases). V dropped 0 bases and J dropped 0 bases, with 8 bases sitting between them. Germline lookup yields CDR1 SGHRS and CDR2 YFSETQ. The CDR3 has 15 residues. The CDR3 DNA reads TGCGCCAGCAGCTTGGCCGGGACTAGCACAGATACGCAGTATTTT. Translating gives CASSLAGTSTDTQYF.

The chain joins TRBV14 to TRBJ1-1; D is unclear. The CDR3 sequence is 14 residues long. V was cut by 1 base and J by 0 bases, with 6 bases left in between. The germline gives CDR1 SGHDN, CDR2 FVKESK. The CDR3 region has the DNA TGTGCCAGCAGCCAAGCCAGGATGAACACTGAAGCTTTCTTT. As protein: CASSQARMNTEAFF.

The J gene is TRBJ1-2, the V gene TRBV6-5; TRBD1 matches at 8 bases. V shed 4 bases, J shed 6 bases, and the junction held 7 bases outside the gene matches. The CDR3 runs to 14 residues. CDR1 MNHEY and CDR2 SVGAGI come from the germline V gene. The CDR3 protein is CASSSSDRVHGYTF. CDR3 sequence (DNA): TGTGCCAGCAGTTCCTCGGACAGGGTTCATGGCTACACCTTC.

This chain connects TRBV6-1 to TRBJ2-3; 8 nucleotides agree with TRBD1. Looked up from germline, CDR1 is MNHNS and CDR2 is SASEGT. This CDR3 region has 14 residues. With V trimmed by 6 bases and J by 2 bases, 4 bases remained unmatched. The CDR3 DNA follows: TGTGCCAGCAGCCCACAGGGGGACACAGATACGCAGTATTTT. It codes for CASSPQGDTDTQYF.

The chain recombines TRBV5-1 with TRBJ2-3; 11 bases are a match to TRBD1. V lost 3 bases to trimming and J lost 7 bases; unmatched junction nucleotides: 4. The germline V gene has CDR1 SGHRS and CDR2 YFSETQ. This CDR3 has 14 amino acids. The CDR3 reads CASSSGTGGNTQYF. The CDR3 region has the DNA TGCGCCAGCAGCTCGGGGACAGGGGGGAATACGCAGTATTTT.

V usage is TRBV11-3 and J usage is TRBJ2-7; D uncertain. Trimming removed 1 base at V and 5 bases at J, with 12 bases between. This CDR3 is built from 14 residues. From germline, CDR1 is SGHNT and CDR2 YENEEA. CDR3 DNA sequence: TGTGCCAGCAGCTTAGTATCCCAAAGCCACGAGCAGTACTTC. The encoded protein is CASSLVSQSHEQYF.

The gene calls are TRBV6-1 and TRBJ2-1, with D possibly matching TRBD2 (6 bases). The CDR3 spans 14 residues. The V gene's germline CDR1 is MNHNS and CDR2 SASEGT. Trimming removed 6 bases at V and 4 bases at J, with 13 bases between. DNA for the CDR3: TGTGCCAGCAGCCGGGACGGAGGGTACAATGAGCAGTTCTTC. It yields the protein CASSRDGGYNEQFF.

The chain carries TRBV7-9 and TRBJ2-1, with D maybe TRBD2 (5 bases). The CDR3 runs 15 residues. Germline loops: CDR1 SEHNR, CDR2 FQNEAQ (reference sequence). V was shortened by 5 bases and J by 0 bases, with 11 bases between the two germline ends. The CDR3 sequence is CASSLSGSSYNEQFF. The DNA for the CDR3 is TGTGCCAGCAGCCTCAGTGGGAGCTCCTACAATGAGCAGTTCTTC.